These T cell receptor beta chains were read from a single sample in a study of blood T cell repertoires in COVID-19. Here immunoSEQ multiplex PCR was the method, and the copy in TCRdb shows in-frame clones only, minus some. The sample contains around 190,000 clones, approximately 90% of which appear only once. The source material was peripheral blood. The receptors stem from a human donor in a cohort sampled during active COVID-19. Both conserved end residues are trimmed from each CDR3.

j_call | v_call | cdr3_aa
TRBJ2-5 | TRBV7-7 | ASSLKGGLETQY
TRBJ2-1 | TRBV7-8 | ASSSGQRNEQF
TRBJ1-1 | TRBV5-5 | ASSLGDRVLGTEAF
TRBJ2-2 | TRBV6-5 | ADRTDYGELF
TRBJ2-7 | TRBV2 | ASSVQRVAYEQY
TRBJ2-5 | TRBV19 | ASSIAHRGETQY
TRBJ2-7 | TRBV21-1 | ASSGATSILSYEQY
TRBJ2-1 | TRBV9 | ASSPREPKSSEQF
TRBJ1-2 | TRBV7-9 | ASSLATETYGYT
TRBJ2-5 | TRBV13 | ASSLGLREVAGGPETQY
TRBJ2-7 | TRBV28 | ASSLPTSGRAIEQY
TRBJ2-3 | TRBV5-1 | ATTLGDTTDTQY
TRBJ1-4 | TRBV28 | ASSESDSPNEKLF
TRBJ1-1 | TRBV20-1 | SASQDLNTEAF
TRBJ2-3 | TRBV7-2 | ASSLISGTDTQY
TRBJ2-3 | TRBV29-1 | SAQYLPDTQY
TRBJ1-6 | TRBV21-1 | ARIFPGQAVYNSPLH
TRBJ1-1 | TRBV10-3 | AIKETVYTEAF
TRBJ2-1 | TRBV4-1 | ASSQDGDSYNEQF
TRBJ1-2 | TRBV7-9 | ASSLDGTGNYGYT